This TCR beta chain was recovered during a study of blood T cell repertoires in COVID-19. At the level of the study: Sources were T cells, B-cell-depleted T cells, or PBMCs; the material itself was cDNA or gDNA.

V was trimmed by 6 bases and J by 5 bases, leaving 5 bases between them. The CDR3 is made up of 11 amino acids. Germline CDR1 WSHSY, CDR2 SAAADI. As handled by the study authors: Amplified reference gene primers provided the basis for estimating nucleated cell counts. Clones were read by immunoSEQ multiplex PCR, and TCRdb kept only the in-frame ones, dropping some. Clonal size and the V and J genes are those of that table, whereas D and trimming came from the DNA. The data contain 120,000 to 150,000 clones, more than 75% of them singletons. The chain recombines TRBV10-2 with TRBJ2-1, with D unresolved. This sequence was found in a woman aged 50 to 60 with active or convalescent COVID-19. Sequencing was performed on peripheral blood. The CDR3 sequence is CASSPHNEQFF. For the CDR3, the DNA is TGCGCCAGCAGCCCTCACAATGAGCAGTTCTTC.